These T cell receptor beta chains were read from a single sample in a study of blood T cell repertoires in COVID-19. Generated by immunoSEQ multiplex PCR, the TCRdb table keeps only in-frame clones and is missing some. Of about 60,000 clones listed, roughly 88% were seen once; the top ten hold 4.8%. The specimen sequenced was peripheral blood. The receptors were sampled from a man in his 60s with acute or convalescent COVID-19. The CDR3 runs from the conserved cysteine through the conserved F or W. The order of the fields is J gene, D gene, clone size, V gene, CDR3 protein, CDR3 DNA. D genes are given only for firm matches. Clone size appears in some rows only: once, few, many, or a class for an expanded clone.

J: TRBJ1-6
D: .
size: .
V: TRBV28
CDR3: CASSTSNSSPLHF
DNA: TGTGCCAGCAGTACCTCCAACTCCTCACCCCTCCACTTT

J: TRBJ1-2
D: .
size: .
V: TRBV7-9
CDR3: CASSLAQGYYGYTF
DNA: TGTGCCAGCAGCTTAGCACAGGGATACTATGGCTACACCTTC

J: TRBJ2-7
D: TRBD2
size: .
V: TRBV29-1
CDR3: CSVGVGLAGRVPPTLLQQYF
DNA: TGCAGCGTTGGGGTCGGACTAGCGGGAAGAGTACCCCCGACTCTACTTCAGCAGTACTTC

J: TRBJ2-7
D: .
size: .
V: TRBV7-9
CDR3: CASSLSSAVPYEQYF
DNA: TGTGCCAGCAGCTTAAGTTCTGCGGTCCCCTACGAGCAGTACTTC

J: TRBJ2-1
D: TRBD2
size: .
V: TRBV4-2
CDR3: CASSLRAGDLNEQFF
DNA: TGTGCCAGCAGCCTAAGAGCGGGAGATTTGAATGAGCAGTTCTTC

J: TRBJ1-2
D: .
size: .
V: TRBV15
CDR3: CATRDVGGAYGYTF
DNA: TGTGCCACCAGGGACGTGGGGGGGGCCTATGGCTACACCTTC

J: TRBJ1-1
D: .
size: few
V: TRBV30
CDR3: CAWSSQTRTMNTEAFF
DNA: TGTGCCTGGAGCTCGCAGACAAGAACCATGAACACTGAAGCTTTCTTT

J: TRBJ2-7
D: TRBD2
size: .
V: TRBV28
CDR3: CASTPASGRTNYEQYF
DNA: TGTGCCAGCACCCCGGCTAGCGGGAGGACGAACTACGAGCAGTACTTC

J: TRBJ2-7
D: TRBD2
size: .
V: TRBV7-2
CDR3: CASSPGLALGEQYF
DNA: TGTGCCAGCAGCCCTGGACTAGCCCTGGGGGAGCAGTACTTC

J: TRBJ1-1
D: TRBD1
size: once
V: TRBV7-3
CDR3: CASSSETGLTEAFF
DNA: TGTGCCAGCAGTTCCGAGACAGGGTTAACTGAAGCTTTCTTT

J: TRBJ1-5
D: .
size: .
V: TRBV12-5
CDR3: CASGLGLNQPQHF
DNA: TGTGCTAGTGGTTTGGGGCTCAATCAGCCCCAGCATTTT

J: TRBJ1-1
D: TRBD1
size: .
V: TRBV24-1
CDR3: CATSDGLTGGTEAFF
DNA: TGTGCCACCAGTGATGGACTCACAGGGGGCACTGAAGCTTTCTTT

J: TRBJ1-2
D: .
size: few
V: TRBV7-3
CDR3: CASSLTSTGVYGYTF
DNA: TGTGCCAGCAGCTTAACGTCGACAGGAGTTTATGGCTACACCTTC

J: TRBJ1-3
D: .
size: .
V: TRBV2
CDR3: CASSVPRDSWGNTIYF
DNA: TGTGCCAGCAGTGTCCCTCGGGATTCCTGGGGAAACACCATATATTTT

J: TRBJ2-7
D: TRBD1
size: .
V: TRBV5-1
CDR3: CASSSGTGSHEQYF
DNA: TGCGCCAGCAGCTCCGGGACAGGGTCGCACGAGCAGTACTTC

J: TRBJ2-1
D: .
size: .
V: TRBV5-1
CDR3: CASSLAGGLYNEQFF
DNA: TGCGCCAGCAGCTTGGCAGGGGGACTTTACAATGAGCAGTTCTTC

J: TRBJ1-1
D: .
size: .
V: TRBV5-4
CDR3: CASSLGRENTEAFF
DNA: TGTGCCAGCAGCTTGGGCAGGGAAAACACTGAAGCTTTCTTT

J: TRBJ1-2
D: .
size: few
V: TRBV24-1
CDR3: CATSGGGRTKDYGYTF
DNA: TGTGCCACCAGTGGGGGGGGGAGGACAAAGGACTATGGCTACACCTTC

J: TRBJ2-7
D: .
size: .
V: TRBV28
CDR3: CASSFGTLYEQYF
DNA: TGTGCCAGCAGTTTCGGGACTCTTTACGAGCAGTACTTC

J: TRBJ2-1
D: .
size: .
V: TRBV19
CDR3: CASSGAFGEQFF
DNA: TGTGCCAGTAGTGGGGCCTTTGGTGAGCAGTTCTTC

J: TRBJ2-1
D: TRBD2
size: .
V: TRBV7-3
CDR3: CASSSIAGAYNEQFF
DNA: TGTGCCAGCAGCTCCATAGCGGGAGCCTACAATGAGCAGTTCTTC

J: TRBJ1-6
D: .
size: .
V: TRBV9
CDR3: CASSEQGKGYNSPLHF
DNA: TGTGCCAGCAGCGAGCAGGGTAAAGGCTATAATTCACCCCTCCACTTT

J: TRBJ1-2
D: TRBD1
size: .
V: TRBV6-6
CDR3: CASSLTDRAGYTF
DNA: TGTGCCAGCAGTTTGACCGACAGGGCTGGCTACACCTTC

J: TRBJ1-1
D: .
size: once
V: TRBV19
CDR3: CASRINRDMNTEAFF
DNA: TGTGCCAGTAGGATAAACAGGGATATGAACACTGAAGCTTTCTTT

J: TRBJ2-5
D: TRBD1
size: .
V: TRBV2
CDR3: CASTPRQGGSETQYF
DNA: TGTGCCAGCACCCCCCGACAGGGGGGTTCGGAGACCCAGTACTTC

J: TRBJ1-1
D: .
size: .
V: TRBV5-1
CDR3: CASAISGDDTEAFF
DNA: TGCGCCAGCGCCATCTCCGGGGATGACACTGAAGCTTTCTTT

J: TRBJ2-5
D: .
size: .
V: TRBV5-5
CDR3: CASSLGGAVETQYF
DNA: TGTGCCAGCAGCTTAGGGGGGGCGGTAGAGACCCAGTACTTC

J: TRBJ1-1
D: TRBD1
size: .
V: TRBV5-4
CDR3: CASSVNRGLAEAFF
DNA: TGTGCCAGCAGCGTAAACAGGGGTTTGGCTGAAGCTTTCTTT

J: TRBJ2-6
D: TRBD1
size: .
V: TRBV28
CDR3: CASRIQGSGANVLTF
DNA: TGTGCCAGCAGGATACAGGGGTCCGGGGCCAACGTCCTGACTTTC

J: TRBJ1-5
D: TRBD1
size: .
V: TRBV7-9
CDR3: CASSRDREQPQHF
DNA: TGTGCCAGCAGCAGGGACAGGGAGCAGCCCCAGCATTTT

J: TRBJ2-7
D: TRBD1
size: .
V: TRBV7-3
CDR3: CASSLKRVLDRGRSGKRGWDEQYF
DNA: TGTGCCAGCAGCTTAAAGCGAGTTTTGGACAGGGGGCGGAGCGGGAAGAGGGGCTGGGACGAGCAGTACTTC

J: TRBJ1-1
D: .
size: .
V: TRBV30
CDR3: CAWSPGSNTEAFF
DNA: TGTGCCTGGAGCCCAGGCTCGAACACTGAAGCTTTCTTT

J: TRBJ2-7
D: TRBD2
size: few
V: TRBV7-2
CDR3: CASSLGLAGVEQYF
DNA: TGTGCCAGCAGCCTGGGACTAGCGGGAGTAGAGCAGTACTTC

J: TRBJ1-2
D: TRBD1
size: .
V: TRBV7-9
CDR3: CASSPGQGEGGYTF
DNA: TGTGCCAGCAGCCCGGGACAGGGGGAAGGTGGCTACACCTTC

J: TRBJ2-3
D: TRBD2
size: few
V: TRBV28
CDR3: CASSLRSGLPISTDTQYF
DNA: TGTGCCAGCAGTTTAAGGTCGGGACTACCAATTAGCACAGATACGCAGTATTTT

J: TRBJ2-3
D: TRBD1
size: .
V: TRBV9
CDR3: CASSPDRGGDTQYF
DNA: TGTGCCAGCAGCCCCGACAGGGGCGGAGATACGCAGTATTTT

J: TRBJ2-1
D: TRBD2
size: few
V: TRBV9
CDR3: CASSVSRGESGRRNEQFF
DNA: TGTGCCAGCAGCGTATCGCGGGGTGAAAGCGGGAGAAGAAATGAGCAGTTCTTC

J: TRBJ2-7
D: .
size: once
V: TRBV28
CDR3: CASSFSTSSSYEQYF
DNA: TGTGCCAGCAGTTTCTCGACATCGAGCTCCTACGAGCAGTACTTC

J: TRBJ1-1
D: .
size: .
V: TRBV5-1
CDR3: CASSWDTQGSAFF
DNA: TGCGCCAGCAGCTGGGATACACAGGGTTCGGCTTTCTTT

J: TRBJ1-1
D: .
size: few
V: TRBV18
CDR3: CASSPVAQGTATEAFF
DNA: TGTGCCAGCTCACCTGTTGCGCAGGGGACGGCAACTGAAGCTTTCTTT

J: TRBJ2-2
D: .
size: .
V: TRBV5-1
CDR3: CASSWAMGGGTGELFF
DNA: TGCGCCAGCAGCTGGGCCATGGGAGGTGGCACCGGGGAGCTGTTTTTT

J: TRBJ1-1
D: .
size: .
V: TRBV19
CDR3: CASSVRGRDTEAFF
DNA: TGTGCCAGTAGTGTCAGGGGAAGGGACACTGAAGCTTTCTTT

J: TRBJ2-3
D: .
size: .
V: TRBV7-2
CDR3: CASSLSFLTDTQYF
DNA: TGTGCCAGCAGCTTGAGCTTCCTCACAGATACGCAGTATTTT

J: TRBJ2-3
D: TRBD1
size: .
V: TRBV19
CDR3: CASMDPTGVSFDTQYF
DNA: TGTGCCAGTATGGACCCGACAGGGGTGAGCTTCGATACGCAGTATTTT

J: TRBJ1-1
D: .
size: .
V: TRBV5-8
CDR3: CASSLGFGWSGVGTEAFF
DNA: TGTGCCAGCAGCTTGGGCTTCGGGTGGTCAGGGGTTGGCACTGAAGCTTTCTTT

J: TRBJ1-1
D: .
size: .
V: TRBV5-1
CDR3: CASTPGGWGNTEAFF
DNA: TGCGCCAGCACTCCGGGGGGATGGGGAAACACTGAAGCTTTCTTT

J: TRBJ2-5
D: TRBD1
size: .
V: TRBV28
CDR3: CASRNRGAGETQYF
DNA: TGTGCCAGCAGAAACAGGGGCGCGGGAGAGACCCAGTACTTC

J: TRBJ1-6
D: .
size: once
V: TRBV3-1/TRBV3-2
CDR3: CASSQADRPQPLHF
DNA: TGTGCCAGCAGCCAGGCCGACAGACCGCAACCCCTCCACTTT

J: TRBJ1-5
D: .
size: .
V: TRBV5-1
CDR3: CASSQDGNQPQHF
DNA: TGCGCCAGCAGCCAGGATGGCAATCAGCCCCAGCATTTT

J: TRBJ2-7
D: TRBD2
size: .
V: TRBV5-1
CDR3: CASSLTSGSYEQYF
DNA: TGCGCCAGCAGCTTGACTAGCGGGAGCTACGAGCAGTACTTC

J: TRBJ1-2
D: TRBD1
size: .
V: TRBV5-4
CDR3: CATQKGAYGYTF
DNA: TGTGCCACCCAAAAGGGGGCCTATGGCTACACCTTC

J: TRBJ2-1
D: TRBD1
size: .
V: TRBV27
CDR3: CASSTVTGTGNNEQFF
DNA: TGTGCCAGCAGTACCGTGACCGGGACAGGGAACAATGAGCAGTTCTTC